The source of this TCR beta chain is a study of beta chain features in type 1 diabetes. Study observations and caveats: Shortening that was moderate but significant affected the TCRB CDR3s of Type 1 diabetes patients in all four CD4+ subsets. VDJ junctions in type 1 diabetes patients carried more deletions and fewer insertions. Compared with healthy donors, patients appeared to share more similar naive, central memory and regulatory TCRB repertoires.

Concerning this clone itself: Its antigen is not known.

Investigators reverse transcribed all isolated RNA, so they sequenced expressed TCRB transcripts. Sequenced by immunoSEQ multiplex PCR; TCRdb stores in-frame clones only, minus some. The sample shows 330,000 or so clones, roughly an eighth of them seen only once. In germline, CDR1 is LGHNA, CDR2 YSLEER. V shed 1 base, J shed 7 bases, and the junction held 10 bases outside the gene matches. The CDR3 sequence is 17 residues long. The authors sorted CD4+ naive, central memory, regulatory and stem cell-like memory cells via CD45RO/CCR7/CD25/CD127/CD95/CD27. The chain couples TRBV4-3 to TRBJ1-6; 7 nucleotides line up with TRBD1. The source is a woman younger than 35 with type 1 diabetes. Sequencing was performed on naive CD4+ T cells from blood. The CDR3 loop is CASSQVGRTGANSPLHF. The CDR3, as DNA: TGCGCCAGCAGCCAAGTAGGGAGGACAGGCGCCAATTCACCCCTCCACTTT.